Shown below are 8 T cell receptor beta chains from a single sample sequenced in a study of shared clonotypes between healthy human individuals. Sequenced by immunoSEQ multiplex PCR; TCRdb stores in-frame clones only, minus some. The profile shows approximately 1.4 million clones, approximately 98% of them singletons. Input material: naive CD4+ T cells sorted from blood. As to subset: CD45RA+ positively selected. The receptors derive from a man in his thirties or forties in good health.

This CDR3 is CSGGQVYEQYF. Here the CDR3 DNA reads TGCAGCGGCGGACAGGTCTACGAGCAGTACTTC. The rearrangement links TRBV29-1 to TRBJ2-7; TRBD1 matches at 7 bases. The CDR3 runs 11 residues. Trimming took 7 bases from V and 3 from J; bases not matched to a gene: 3. Germline-derived CDR1 and CDR2 are SQVTM and ANQGSEA.

The J gene is TRBJ1-2, the V gene TRBV6-5; 10 bases are shared with TRBD1. After removal of 5 bases from V and 8 bases from J, the junction contained 5 bases not matched to a gene. The length of the CDR3 is 13 residues. Germline lookup yields CDR1 MNHEY and CDR2 SVGAGI. CDR3 DNA sequence: TGTGCCAGCAGTAGGGACAGGGGTTTCGGCTACACCTTC. Its protein is CASSRDRGFGYTF.

As to this clone: Other DNA sequences in this sample translate to the same CDR3. CDR3 residues: CASRPGQSSYEQYF. CDR3 bases: TGCGCCAGCAGGCCGGGACAGAGCTCCTACGAGCAGTACTTC. V gene TRBV5-1 combines with J gene TRBJ2-7, with TRBD1 matching over 7 bases. The CDR3 length is 14 residues. V was clipped by 5 bases and J by 0 bases; unmatched bases: 5. The germline V gene has CDR1 SGHRS and CDR2 YFSETQ.

The chain employs TRBV5-1 and TRBJ2-5; possibly TRBD1 for D (5 bases). The CDR3 totals 13 residues. Germline assignment: CDR1 SGHRS and CDR2 YFSETQ. V was trimmed by 3 bases and J by 5 bases, leaving 11 bases between them. The CDR3 nucleotides read TGCGCCAGCAGCTCCGACAGTTGGGAGACCCAGTACTTC. This sequence encodes CASSSDSWETQYF.

This chain's CDR3 is CASSSRTGDEQYF. DNA of the CDR3: TGTGCCAGCAGCTCAAGGACAGGGGACGAGCAGTACTTC. The chain joins TRBV7-3 to TRBJ2-7, with 9 bases that match TRBD1. Trimming took 4 bases from V and 5 from J; bases not matched to a gene: 3. The CDR3 is 13 amino acids. The germline gives CDR1 SGHTA, CDR2 FQGTGA.

The chain is built from TRBV7-6 and TRBJ2-1; D is perhaps TRBD1 (6 bases). V shed 0 bases and J shed 4 bases, with 10 bases lying between them. The CDR3 has 15 amino acids. From germline, CDR1 is SGHVS and CDR2 FNYEAQ. The CDR3 sequence is CASSLAVTGYNEQFF. CDR3 nucleotides: TGTGCCAGCAGCTTAGCGGTTACAGGGTACAATGAGCAGTTCTTC.

This clone has only one observation. This chain links TRBV25-1 with TRBJ1-5, with D tentatively TRBD1 (5 bases). V was shortened by 2 bases and J by 6 bases, with 11 bases between the two germline ends. CDR3 size: 14 residues. Germline V CDR1 and CDR2: MGHDK, SYGVNS. The CDR3 is CASSERGSGQPQHF. In DNA, the CDR3 is TGTGCCAGCAGTGAACGGGGGTCGGGTCAGCCCCAGCATTTT.

The genes are TRBV10-3 and TRBJ1-4; TRBD1 is a possible D gene (5 bases). CDR1 ENHRY and CDR2 SYGVKD come from the germline V gene. The CDR3 has 13 residues. V was cut by 4 bases and J by 8 bases, with 11 bases left in between. In DNA form, the CDR3 reads TGTGCCATCAGTGGAGGTGGGGGGGAAAAACTGTTTTTT. Protein product: CAISGGGGEKLFF.